The present T cell receptor (beta chain) was sequenced within a study of cytomegalovirus exposure and HLA in healthy donors. Notes on the study in general: Reported results showed that the classifier diagnosed cytomegalovirus status with high specificity and sensitivity. Among TCR beta chains, those listed as cytomegalovirus-associated numbered about 150. TCR beta sequences reportedly predicted most subjects' HLA-A and HLA-B alleles accurately. In a later analysis, DRB1 alleles had the most associated TCRs; HLA-C alleles the fewest.

V was shortened by 5 bases and J by 7 bases, with 14 bases between the two germline ends. Germline CDR1 and CDR2: MNHNS and SASEGT. The CDR3 loop spans 13 amino acids. About this clone itself: Its antigen is unknown.

In the PCR, 60 Vbeta and 13 Jbeta primers were used. Assay used: immunoSEQ multiplex PCR; TCRdb lists only in-frame clones, some missing. The table lists roughly 130,000 clones, roughly 90% of them singletons. The chain has TRBV6-1 and TRBJ1-2; perhaps TRBD1 as D (6 bases). The material sequenced was PBMCs. This sequence originates from a woman in her 40s in good health and CMV-seronegative. The CDR3 region is CASSYLAGVGYTF. Written as DNA, the CDR3 is TGTGCCAGCAGTTATTTGGCAGGGGTTGGCTACACCTTC.